This T cell receptor beta chain was recorded in a study of T cell responses to AZD1222 COVID-19 vaccine. Study conclusions and caveats: Dominant CD4 TCR responses targeted spike regions 160-218 and 743-854.

The protocol was immunoSEQ multiplex PCR, while the TCRdb copy is restricted to in-frame clones and leaves out a portion. The repertoire includes 85,000 to 130,000 clones, almost 90% of them detected once, and less than 6% sits in the top ten. On this clone: As yet, its antigen is unknown.

The source material was peripheral blood, sampled on day 0 of AZD1222 vaccination. The TCR comes from an adult in good health.

CDR3 residues: CASSQEGFSTDTQYF. CDR3 sequence (DNA): TGCGCCAGCAGCCAAGAGGGCTTTAGCACAGATACGCAGTATTTT. The rearrangement links TRBV4-1 to TRBJ2-3, with D hard to call. The CDR3 length is 15 residues. Germline V gives CDR1 MGHRA, CDR2 YSYEKL. Trimming took off 0 bases at V and 0 bases at J, with 7 bases between the two ends.